This TCR beta chain came from a study of cytomegalovirus exposure and HLA in healthy donors. With 60 Vbeta and 13 Jbeta primers, the PCR was carried out. Sequenced by immunoSEQ multiplex PCR; TCRdb stores in-frame clones only, minus some. The repertoire includes around 100,000 clones, more than 75% of them detected once, and 3% to 4.5% sits in the top ten. Losses at the gene ends were 7 bases for V and 7 bases for J; bases not matched to a gene: 12. Germline assignment: CDR1 LNHDA and CDR2 SQIVND (reference sequence). The CDR3 contains 15 residues. This clone has only a few counts. Its antigen is unknown. Overall study results and limits: A later analysis linked a missense DCLRE1C variant to TCR beta V- and J-gene trimming. Researchers reportedly found TCR beta sequences accurately predicted most subjects' HLA-A and HLA-B alleles.

Nominally healthy donors provided the samples, though records likely missed some immune exposures. Sequenced: PBMCs. This clonotype was sampled from a woman in her forties or fifties in good health and CMV-seropositive. This rearrangement joins TRBV19 to TRBJ1-4, with 7 bases that match TRBD1. CDR3 loop: CASTVGTAITEKLFF. The CDR3 DNA reads TGTGCCAGTACCGTCGGGACAGCGATCACTGAAAAACTGTTTTTT. The full variable domain, completed using reference TRBV19 and TRBJ1-4, is DGGITQSPKYLFRKEGQNVTLSCEQNLNHDAMYWYRQDPGQGLRLIYYSQIVNDFQKGDIAEGYSVSREKKESFPLTVTSAQKNPTAFYLCASTVGTAITEKLFFGSGTQLSVL.